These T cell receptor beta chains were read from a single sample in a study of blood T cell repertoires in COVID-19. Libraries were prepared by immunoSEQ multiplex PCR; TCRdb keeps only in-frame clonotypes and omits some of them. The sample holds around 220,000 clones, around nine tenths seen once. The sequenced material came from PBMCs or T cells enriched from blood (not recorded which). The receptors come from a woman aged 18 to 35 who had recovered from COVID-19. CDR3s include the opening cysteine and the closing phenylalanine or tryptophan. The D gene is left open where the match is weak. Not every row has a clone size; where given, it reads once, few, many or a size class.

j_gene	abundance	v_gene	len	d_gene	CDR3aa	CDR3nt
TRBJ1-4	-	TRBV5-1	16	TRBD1	CASSLSARDSNEKLFF	TGCGCCAGCAGTCTTTCCGCGCGGGACAGTAATGAAAAACTGTTTTTT
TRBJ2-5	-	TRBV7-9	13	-	CASSKDWLGTQYF	TGTGCCAGCAGCAAGGACTGGCTGGGGACCCAGTACTTC
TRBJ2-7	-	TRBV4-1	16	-	CASSQFFRGSSYEQYF	TGCGCCAGCAGCCAATTTTTCCGGGGTAGCTCCTACGAGCAGTACTTC
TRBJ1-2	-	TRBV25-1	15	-	CASSESGGGNYGYTF	TGTGCCAGCAGTGAATCGGGAGGGGGGAACTATGGCTACACCTTC
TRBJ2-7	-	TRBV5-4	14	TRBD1	CASSSGTGVNEQYF	TGTGCCAGTAGTTCCGGGACAGGGGTAAACGAGCAGTACTTC
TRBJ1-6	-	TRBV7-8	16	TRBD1	CASSHRQGAFGSPLHF	TGTGCCAGCAGCCATAGACAGGGAGCCTTTGGATCACCCCTCCACTTT
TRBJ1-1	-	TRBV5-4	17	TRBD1	CASSLGQGELVGTEAFF	TGTGCCAGCAGCCTGGGACAGGGTGAGTTGGTGGGCACTGAAGCTTTCTTT
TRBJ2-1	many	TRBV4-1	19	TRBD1	CASSQGLLSRQGRGNEQFF	TGCGCCAGCAGCCAAGGGCTTCTTTCTCGACAGGGAAGGGGCAATGAGCAGTTCTTC
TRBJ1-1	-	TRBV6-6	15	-	CASTIPTDRVGEAFF	TGTGCCAGCACAATACCGACTGACAGAGTCGGTGAAGCTTTCTTT
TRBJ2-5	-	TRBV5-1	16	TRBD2	CASSLRPSGSQETQYF	TGCGCCAGCAGCTTGCGGCCTAGCGGGAGCCAAGAGACCCAGTACTTC
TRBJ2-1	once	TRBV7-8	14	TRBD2	CASSLYALANEQFF	TGTGCCAGCAGCTTATACGCACTAGCGAATGAGCAGTTCTTC
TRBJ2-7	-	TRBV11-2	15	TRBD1	CASSVGTGLSNEQYF	TGTGCCAGCAGCGTGGGGACAGGCCTCAGCAACGAGCAGTACTTC
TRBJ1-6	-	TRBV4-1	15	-	CASSQDPGIGSPLHF	TGCGCCAGCAGCCAAGATCCAGGGATAGGATCACCCCTCCACTTT
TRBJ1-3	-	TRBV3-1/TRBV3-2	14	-	CASSQSGPQDTIYF	TGTGCCAGCAGCCAGAGCGGGCCCCAAGACACCATATATTTT
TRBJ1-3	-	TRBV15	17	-	CATSRTRGGGSGNTIYF	TGTGCCACCAGCAGGACTCGGGGAGGGGGCTCTGGAAACACCATATATTTT